The rows below give T cell receptor beta chains drawn from one sample of a study of shared clonotypes between healthy human individuals. Produced via immunoSEQ multiplex PCR; TCRdb's table is partial and in-frame only. The sample holds about 1.5 million clones; roughly 98% are singletons and the top ten take about 0.45%. The sequenced material came from naive CD4+ T cells sorted from blood. The receptors were gathered from a young man in good health. Each CDR3 is given with its conserved first and last residue. D genes are given only for firm matches. The listing skips clone size in some rows; elsewhere it reads once, few, many or a size class.

clone_size,j_call,d_call,v_call,cdr3_aa,cdr3_nt
once,TRBJ2-3,TRBD2,TRBV9,CASSATSGYTDTQYF,TGTGCCAGCAGCGCGACTAGCGGCTACACAGATACGCAGTATTTT
.,TRBJ2-5,.,TRBV18,CASSPHLETQYF,TGTGCCAGCTCACCACACCTGGAGACCCAGTACTTC
.,TRBJ2-7,.,TRBV9,CASSVDWSSYEQYF,TGTGCCAGCAGCGTAGACTGGAGCTCCTACGAGCAGTACTTC
.,TRBJ2-7,.,TRBV5-6,CASSLIGATAYEQYF,TGTGCCAGCAGCTTGATAGGTGCCACAGCCTACGAGCAGTACTTC
.,TRBJ2-3,TRBD1,TRBV5-5,CASSFVPTGGDTQYF,TGTGCCAGCAGCTTCGTCCCTACAGGGGGAGATACGCAGTATTTT
.,TRBJ2-2,TRBD1,TRBV5-1,CASSLPSTGGSGELFF,TGCGCCAGCAGCTTACCCTCGACAGGGGGAAGCGGGGAGCTGTTTTTT
.,TRBJ1-6,.,TRBV18,CASSRIDNSPLHF,TGTGCCAGCTCACGTATTGATAATTCACCCCTCCACTTT
.,TRBJ2-3,.,TRBV5-6,CASSLTHGTSTDTQYF,TGTGCCAGCAGCTTGACCCACGGGACTAGCACAGATACGCAGTATTTT
once,TRBJ2-5,.,TRBV5-1,CASRPGIAETQYF,TGCGCCAGCCGCCCAGGAATTGCGGAGACCCAGTACTTC
.,TRBJ2-1,.,TRBV25-1,CASSGIRSSYNEQFF,TGTGCCAGCAGTGGGATCAGAAGCTCCTACAATGAGCAGTTCTTC
.,TRBJ2-7,TRBD1,TRBV28,CASRPGGPSYEQYF,TGTGCCAGCAGGCCAGGGGGCCCTTCCTACGAGCAGTACTTC
.,TRBJ1-1,.,TRBV19,CASSIQMNTEAFF,TGTGCCAGTAGTATACAAATGAACACTGAAGCTTTCTTT
.,TRBJ2-1,.,TRBV25-1,CASTPRDGLSSYNEQFF,TGTGCCAGCACCCCCCGGGACGGACTTAGCTCCTACAATGAGCAGTTCTTC